The 28 T cell receptor beta chains given below trace back to one sample, sequenced in a study of shared clonotypes between healthy human individuals. Naivety among CD8 cells was defined by CD45RO negativity and positive CCR7 selection, thereby excluding terminally differentiated effector memory CD45RA+ cells. Here immunoSEQ multiplex PCR was the method, and the copy in TCRdb shows in-frame clones only, minus some. The profile shows hundreds of thousands of clones, almost 95% of them singletons. Sequencing was performed on naive CD8+ T cells sorted from blood. The receptors stem from a young man in good health.

The chain carries TRBV4-1 and TRBJ2-1, with no clear D. Per the germline V gene, CDR1 is MGHRA and CDR2 is YSYEKL. This CDR3 contains 14 residues. V lost 3 bases to trimming and J lost 9 bases, with 15 bases between them. The CDR3: CASSHPWPGAEQFF. The DNA of the CDR3 is TGCGCCAGCAGCCACCCCTGGCCCGGCGCTGAGCAGTTCTTC.

The J gene is TRBJ2-2, the V gene TRBV21-1; the table gives TRBD1 as D, unverified against the DNA. TRBV21-1 is noted as a pseudogene. The CDR3 contains 15 residues. CDR3 residues: CASISRDIHTGELFF. CDR3 coding DNA: TGTGCCAGCATCTCCCGGGACATACACACCGGGGAGCTGTTTTTT.

The chain links TRBV27 to TRBJ2-7; the match to TRBD2 covers 9 bases. This CDR3 region has 16 residues. Germline V gene lookup returns CDR1 MNHEY and CDR2 SMNVEV (reference sequence). Germline trimming cut 6 bases from V and 2 bases from J; bases unmatched to any gene: 11. CDR3 amino acids: CASSLTSGPKAYEQYF. The CDR3 DNA reads as TGTGCCAGCAGCTTGACTAGCGGCCCGAAGGCCTACGAGCAGTACTTC.

The genes are TRBV5-6 and TRBJ2-7, with TRBD1 as a possible D gene (5 bases). The V gene's germline CDR1 is SGHDT and CDR2 YYEEEE. Deletions cut 3 bases from V and 3 bases from J, with 19 bases between. The CDR3 is made up of 16 amino acids. In DNA, the CDR3 is TGTGCCAGCAGCTCTCTCGAAGGGGCGACCGTCTACGAGCAGTACTTC. This translates into CASSSLEGATVYEQYF. Complete variable domain (other parts from reference TRBV5-6 and TRBJ2-7): DAGVTQSPTHLIKTRGQQVTLRCSPKSGHDTVSWYQQALGQGPQFIFQYYEEEERQRGNFPDRFSGHQFPNYSSELNVNALLLGDSALYLCASSSLEGATVYEQYFGPGTRLTVT.

V gene TRBV10-3 combines with J gene TRBJ2-1, with 7 bases identical to TRBD2. Losses at the gene ends were 2 bases for V and 7 bases for J; bases not matched to a gene: 8. The germline V gene has CDR1 ENHRY and CDR2 SYGVKD. This CDR3 comprises 15 residues. CDR3 in amino acids: CAISEGLAGENEQFF. The CDR3 DNA is TGTGCCATCAGTGAGGGCCTGGCGGGAGAGAATGAGCAGTTCTTC.

The chain links TRBV11-2 to TRBJ2-3; D perhaps matches TRBD2 (6 bases). Germline CDR1 reads SGHAT; CDR2 reads FQNNGV. The V and J ends lost 3 bases and 4 bases respectively, with 8 bases between them. The CDR3 loop spans 13 amino acids. The CDR3 coding sequence is TGTGCCAGCAGCTTCCGCGGGGCAGATACGCAGTATTTT. It encodes CASSFRGADTQYF.

Regarding this clone: This sample also contains other DNA sequences that code for the same CDR3. CDR3 residues: CASSLAGSSYEQYF. CDR3 sequence (DNA): TGTGCCAGTAGTCTCGCGGGAAGCTCCTACGAGCAGTACTTC. The chain has TRBV19 and TRBJ2-7, with D possibly being TRBD2 (6 bases). Germline CDR1 and CDR2: LNHDA and SQIVND (reference sequence). This CDR3 is 14 amino acids long. Trimming removed 5 bases from V and 0 bases from J, with 11 bases in between.

This chain joins TRBV19 and TRBJ2-7, with 7 bases matching TRBD1. The CDR3 is 16 amino acids. V shed 0 bases, J shed 1 base, and the junction held 6 bases outside the gene matches. CDR1 and CDR2 from the germline V gene are LNHDA and SQIVND (reference sequence). CDR3 nucleotides: TGTGCCAGTAGTATAGACGGGACAGTTGGTTCCTACGAGCAGTACTTC. Translating it yields CASSIDGTVGSYEQYF.

The chain has TRBV10-2 and TRBJ2-7, with D maybe TRBD1 (5 bases). Germline CDR1 and CDR2: WSHSY and SAAADI. V was shortened by 4 bases and J by 2 bases, with 9 bases between the two germline ends. This CDR3 has 13 amino acids. The CDR3 DNA follows: TGCGCCAGCAGTGCAGGGTCACCCTACGAGCAGTACTTC. It yields the protein CASSAGSPYEQYF.

The chain's CDR3 is CASSQALANRYNEQFF. CDR3 coding DNA: TGTGCCAGCAGCCAAGCTCTAGCGAATCGCTACAATGAGCAGTTCTTC. The chain couples TRBV4-2 to TRBJ2-1, with D perhaps matching TRBD2 (6 bases). The length of the CDR3 is 16 residues. V was clipped by 1 base and J by 3 bases, with 13 bases between them. Germline V CDR1 and CDR2: LGHNA, YNFKEQ.

On this clone: The identical CDR3 is also encoded by other nucleotide sequences in the sample. The chain is built from TRBV5-4 and TRBJ2-5; D unclear. The CDR3 is 12 amino acids. V lost 0 bases, J lost 3 bases, and 3 bases lay in between. Germline CDR1 SGHNT, CDR2 YYREEE (reference sequence). For the CDR3, the DNA is TGTGCCAGCAGCTTGGCGGAAGAGACCCAGTACTTC. It specifies CASSLAEETQYF. Together with reference TRBV5-4 and TRBJ2-5, the CDR3 gives the full variable domain: ETGVTQSPTHLIKTRGQQVTLRCSSQSGHNTVSWYQQALGQGPQFIFQYYREEENGRGNFPPRFSGLQFPNYSSELNVNALELDDSALYLCASSLAEETQYFGPGTRLLVL.

The chain combines TRBV7-9 with TRBJ2-7; 10 bases are a match to TRBD2. CDR3 length: 14 residues. Germline CDR1 is SEHNR and CDR2 is FQNEAQ (reference sequence). With V trimmed by 5 bases and J by 6 bases, 7 bases remained unmatched. For the CDR3, the DNA is TGTGCCAGCAGCCACGGGACTAGCGCGGGCGAGCAGTACTTC. Translated, it gives CASSHGTSAGEQYF.

This clone was counted only a few times. The chain links TRBV6-1 to TRBJ1-2, with D uncertain. The V gene's germline CDR1 is MNHNS and CDR2 SASEGT. CDR3 length: 14 amino acids. Trimming shortened V by 2 bases and J by 1 base, and 8 bases separated the two germline ends. The CDR3 nucleotides read TGTGCCAGCAGTGAATTTGAGGATAACTATGGCTACACCTTC. Protein: CASSEFEDNYGYTF.

The chain has TRBV6-6 and TRBJ2-3; possibly TRBD2 for D (5 bases). This CDR3 is 14 amino acids long. V was pared by 4 bases and J by 2 bases, with 10 bases between. The germline V gene has CDR1 MNHNY and CDR2 SVGAGI (reference sequence). In DNA form, the CDR3 reads TGTGCCAGCAGTTGGCCGGGGTCCACAGATACGCAGTATTTT. Translation gives CASSWPGSTDTQYF.

The rearrangement joins TRBV25-1 to TRBJ2-7; D perhaps matches TRBD1 (5 bases). The CDR3 extends over 15 amino acids. Germline V lookup: CDR1 MGHDK, CDR2 SYGVNS. The V end lost 6 bases, the J end lost 2 bases, and 17 bases lay between the germline ends. The DNA of the CDR3 is TGTGCCAGCAGCTTAGGGGCCCTAACCCCCTACGAGCAGTACTTC. Amino acid sequence: CASSLGALTPYEQYF.

The chain joins TRBV6-1 to TRBJ1-2, with D unclear. The germline gives CDR1 MNHNS, CDR2 SASEGT. Trimming took 3 bases from V and 1 from J, leaving 12 bases between them. The CDR3 totals 15 residues. In nucleotides, the CDR3 is TGTGCCAGCAGTGATTGGTACAGCGTTAACTATGGCTACACCTTC. Its protein is CASSDWYSVNYGYTF.

This clone was observed once. The chain links TRBV7-9 to TRBJ2-7, with 7 bases that match TRBD1. Germline V gene data show CDR1 as SEHNR and CDR2 as FQNEAQ (reference sequence). The CDR3 runs to 15 residues. J was trimmed by 2 bases and V by 5 bases; bases with no gene match: 9. The CDR3 DNA is TGTGCCAGCAGCGACAAGACAGGGAACCCCTACGAGCAGTACTTC. This gives the protein CASSDKTGNPYEQYF.

V gene TRBV9 combines with J gene TRBJ2-7; 10 bases align to TRBD1. V shed 0 bases, J shed 7 bases, and the junction held 4 bases outside the gene matches. The germline CDR1 and CDR2 sequences are SGDLS and YYNGEE. This CDR3 comprises 14 residues. CDR3 coding DNA: TGTGCCAGCAGCGTAGGACAGGGGGCATGGGAGCAGTACTTC. It translates to CASSVGQGAWEQYF.

This clone was counted a single time. The V and J genes are TRBV30 and TRBJ2-3, with D unresolved. The V gene's germline CDR1 is GTSNPN and CDR2 SVGIG (reference sequence). Trimming left V 4 bases short and J 0 bases short, with 17 bases between. CDR3 length: 16 residues. This CDR3 is CAWTPSTPASTDTQYF. CDR3 nucleotide sequence: TGTGCCTGGACCCCGTCCACCCCAGCCAGCACAGATACGCAGTATTTT.

The rearrangement uses TRBV15 and TRBJ2-7; 9 bases line up with TRBD1. V lost 3 bases to trimming and J lost 3 bases; unmatched junction nucleotides: 6. Germline V gives CDR1 LNHNV, CDR2 YYDKDF (reference sequence). The CDR3 loop spans 15 amino acids. The CDR3 DNA reads TGTGCCACCAGCAGCCTTCCGGGACAGGGCTACGAGCAGTACTTC. Amino acid sequence: CATSSLPGQGYEQYF.

J is TRBJ2-7 and V is TRBV9; 7 positions agree with TRBD2. Trimming took 2 bases from V and 1 from J; bases not matched to a gene: 6. Germline CDR1 and CDR2: SGDLS and YYNGEE. This CDR3 comprises 15 residues. DNA of the CDR3: TGTGCCAGCAGCGTGTTTAGCGGGCCTTCCTACGAGCAGTACTTC. It encodes CASSVFSGPSYEQYF.

This chain uses TRBV9 with TRBJ2-3; 7 bases map to TRBD2. V lost 0 bases to trimming and J lost 6 bases; unmatched junction nucleotides: 10. The germline V gene has CDR1 SGDLS and CDR2 YYNGEE. The CDR3 sequence is 16 residues long. The CDR3 nucleotides read TGTGCCAGCAGCGTAGGATTAGCGGGCCTCCAGGATACGCAGTATTTT. Translating it yields CASSVGLAGLQDTQYF.

The genes are TRBV29-1 and TRBJ2-1, with 10 bases that match TRBD2. Germline V lookup: CDR1 SQVTM, CDR2 ANQGSEA. V trimming: 1 base; J trimming: 5 bases; junction bases outside the gene matches: 5. CDR3 size: 15 residues. The DNA of the CDR3 is TGCAGCGTTGAAGGGGTCCTAGCGGGGGACAATGAGCAGTTCTTC. Amino acids: CSVEGVLAGDNEQFF.

The chain links TRBV10-2 to TRBJ2-1; weak D call: TRBD1 (6 bases). Per the germline V gene, CDR1 is WSHSY and CDR2 is SAAADI. This CDR3 region has 17 residues. V lost 4 bases and J lost 9, with 25 bases in between. The CDR3 nucleotides read TGCGCCAGCAGTGCGGTCGGGTGGGTACAGGGAGCCCTTGAGCAGTTCTTC. Translated, it gives CASSAVGWVQGALEQFF.

The chain uses TRBV4-1 and TRBJ2-1, with no clear D. V gave up 1 base and J gave up 9 bases, with 13 bases separating them. This CDR3 has 14 residues. Germline lookup yields CDR1 MGHRA and CDR2 YSYEKL. The CDR3 region is CASSQVVSPGEQFF. Here the CDR3 DNA reads TGCGCCAGCAGCCAAGTTGTTAGCCCCGGTGAGCAGTTCTTC.

The rearrangement links TRBV6-1 to TRBJ1-4; 8 positions match TRBD1. With V trimmed by 6 bases and J by 6 bases, 6 bases remained unmatched. Germline V gives CDR1 MNHNS, CDR2 SASEGT. The CDR3 consists of 14 residues. The CDR3 region has the DNA TGTGCCAGCAGGGGACAGGTGTCTTATGAAAAACTGTTTTTT. It specifies CASRGQVSYEKLFF.

The CDR3 here is CASSPDSDYGYTF. The CDR3 nucleotides are TGTGCCAGCAGCCCAGACAGTGACTATGGCTACACCTTC. The V and J genes are TRBV27 and TRBJ1-2; D is possibly TRBD1 (5 bases). The CDR3 is 13 residues long. Germline V CDR1 and CDR2: MNHEY, SMNVEV (reference sequence). Deletions cut 6 bases from V and 3 bases from J, with 11 bases between.

This clone appeared once. The chain is built from TRBV7-9 and TRBJ2-5; no clear D. Germline V lookup: CDR1 SEHNR, CDR2 FQNEAQ (reference sequence). The CDR3 has 15 residues. Between the trimmed V and J ends, which lost 3 bases and 1 base, there was a span of 12 bases. The CDR3, as DNA: TGTGCCAGCAGCTTCTCTGGATTAGTCCAAGAGACCCAGTACTTC. This encodes CASSFSGLVQETQYF.